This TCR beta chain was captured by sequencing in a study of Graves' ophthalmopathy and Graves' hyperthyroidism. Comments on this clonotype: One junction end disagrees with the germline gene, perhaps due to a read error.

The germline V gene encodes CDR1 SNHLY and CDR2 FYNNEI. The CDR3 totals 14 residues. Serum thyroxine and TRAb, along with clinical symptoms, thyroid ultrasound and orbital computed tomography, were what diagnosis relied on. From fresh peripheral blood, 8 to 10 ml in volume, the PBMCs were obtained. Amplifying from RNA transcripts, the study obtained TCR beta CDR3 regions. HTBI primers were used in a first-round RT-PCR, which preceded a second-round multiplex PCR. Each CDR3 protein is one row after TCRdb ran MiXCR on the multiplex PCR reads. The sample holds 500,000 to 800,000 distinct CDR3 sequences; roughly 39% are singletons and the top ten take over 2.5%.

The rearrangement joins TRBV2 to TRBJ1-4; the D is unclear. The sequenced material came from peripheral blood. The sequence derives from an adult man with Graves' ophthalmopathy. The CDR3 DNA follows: TGTGCCAGCAAGAAGGGTTTAACTAATGGAAAACTGTTTTTT. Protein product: CASKKGLTNGKLFF.